These T cell receptor beta chains were read from a single sample in a study of blood T cell repertoires in COVID-19. Repertoires were generated with immunoSEQ multiplex PCR, while TCRdb's copy carries only in-frame clones and drops some. The table lists some 530,000 clones, 80% to 90% of them singletons. The sequencing sample was made of PBMCs or T cells enriched from blood (not recorded which). All receptors come from a woman aged 55-69 years who had recovered from COVID-19. Both conserved end residues are part of each CDR3. D genes are given only for firm matches.

v_call	d_call	j_call	cdr3_nt	cdr3_aa
TRBV30	TRBD1	TRBJ1-6	TGTGCCTGGAGCCCCCCCGACAGGGGGCTTAATTCACCCCTCCACTTT	CAWSPPDRGLNSPLHF
TRBV4-1	NA	TRBJ2-7	TGCGCCAGCAGCCAAGAACTTGCCTACGAGCAGTACTTC	CASSQELAYEQYF
TRBV2	TRBD1	TRBJ1-5	TGTGCCAGCAGACCCGGCGGGGGACAGGGTAATCAGCCCCAGCATTTT	CASRPGGGQGNQPQHF
TRBV5-4	NA	TRBJ2-2	TGTGCCAGCAGCTTGGCCGCGGAGGGCCGGACCGGGGAGCTGTTTTTT	CASSLAAEGRTGELFF
TRBV9	NA	TRBJ2-1	TGTGCCAGCAGCGCTCTCGCGGGGCGTTACAATGAGCAGTTCTTC	CASSALAGRYNEQFF
TRBV4-1	NA	TRBJ1-5	TGCGCCAGCAGCCAAGAACGGGATCAGCCCCAGCATTTT	CASSQERDQPQHF
TRBV20-1	TRBD2	TRBJ2-5	TGCAGTGCTAGTGTCGGGGGGGCCAGAGGAGAGACCCAGTACTTC	CSASVGGARGETQYF
TRBV4-2	NA	TRBJ2-3	TGTGCCAGCAGCCAAGGATCGGGAGATACGCAGTATTTT	CASSQGSGDTQYF
TRBV6-1	NA	TRBJ2-1	TGTGCCAGCAGTGCTCGACAGAAAACTATATTAAATGAGCAGTTCTTC	CASSARQKTILNEQFF
TRBV11-3	NA	TRBJ2-3	TGTGCCAGCAGCTTAGAGGGCAGGGATACGCAGTATTTT	CASSLEGRDTQYF
TRBV28	TRBD1	TRBJ1-1	TGTGCCAGCAGTCAGAGACAGGGCGGGGGGATAGCTGAAGCTTTCTTT	CASSQRQGGGIAEAFF
TRBV6-6	TRBD1	TRBJ2-4	TGTGCCAGCAGGGACGGACAGGGAGGCAAAAACATTCAGTACTTC	CASRDGQGGKNIQYF
TRBV5-5	NA	TRBJ1-2	TGTGCCAGCACCGCCGCGGGGGGCTATGGCTACACCTTC	CASTAAGGYGYTF
TRBV6-5	TRBD1	TRBJ2-3	TGTGCCAGCAGACCCAGGGGGCGCACAGATACGCAGTATTTT	CASRPRGRTDTQYF
TRBV5-1	TRBD1	TRBJ2-1	TGCGCCAGCCGTTCCTCCCCTCCGGGACAGGGGGCGGGTGAGCAGTTCTTC	CASRSSPPGQGAGEQFF
TRBV28	NA	TRBJ2-1	TGTGCCAGCAGCCCCACTCGGGGGAGCAATGAGCAGTTCTTC	CASSPTRGSNEQFF
TRBV19	NA	TRBJ1-4	TGTGCCAGTAGTATCCCCAGGGTCGGGGAAAAACTGTTTTTT	CASSIPRVGEKLFF
TRBV9	NA	TRBJ2-5	TGTGCCAGCAGCCCTAGTGGGGCCGGGCTCCCCGAGACCCAGTACTTC	CASSPSGAGLPETQYF